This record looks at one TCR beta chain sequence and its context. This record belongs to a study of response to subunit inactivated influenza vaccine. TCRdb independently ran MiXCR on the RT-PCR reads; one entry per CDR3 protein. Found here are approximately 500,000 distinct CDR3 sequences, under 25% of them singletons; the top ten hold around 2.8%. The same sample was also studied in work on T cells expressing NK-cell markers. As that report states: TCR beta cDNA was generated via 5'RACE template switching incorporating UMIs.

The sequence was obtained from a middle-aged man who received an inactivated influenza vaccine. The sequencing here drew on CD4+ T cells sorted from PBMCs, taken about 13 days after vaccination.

The CDR3 DNA is TGCGCCAGCGGGACGGACAGCTCCTACGAGCAGTACTTC. Translated, it gives CASGTDSSYEQYF. This rearrangement joins TRBV5-1 to TRBJ2-7; possibly TRBD1 for D (6 bases). The CDR3 extends over 13 amino acids. Germline V gene sequence: CDR1 SGHRS, CDR2 YFSETQ. V was trimmed by 7 bases and J by 0 bases, leaving 11 bases between them. The variable domain in full, with the rest retrieved from reference TRBV5-1 and TRBJ2-7, is KAGVTQTPRYLIKTRGQQVTLSCSPISGHRSVSWYQQTPGQGLQFLFEYFSETQRNKGNFPGRFSGRQFSNSRSEMNVSTLELGDSALYLCASGTDSSYEQYFGPGTRLTVT.